These 29 T cell receptor beta chains were sequenced from one sample in a study of shared T cell receptors in the human thymus. Clones were read by immunoSEQ multiplex PCR, and TCRdb kept only the in-frame ones, dropping some. The sample carries hundreds of thousands of clones, more than 70% recorded once. The sample was also reused in another study, on human thymus T cells.

Sequencing used thymocytes. Receptors were obtained from a boy younger than two with a congenital heart defect.

The chain carries TRBV5-1 and TRBJ2-7; D may be TRBD2 (6 bases). The germline V gene has CDR1 SGHRS and CDR2 YFSETQ. Trimming shortened V by 3 bases and J by 2 bases, and 15 bases separated the two germline ends. The CDR3 spans 15 residues. CDR3 coding DNA: TGCGCCAGCAGCTGGTCAATGGCGGGACCCTACGAGCAGTACTTC. It translates to CASSWSMAGPYEQYF.

V and J are TRBV30 and TRBJ1-3; 12 bases fit TRBD1. The germline V gene encodes CDR1 GTSNPN and CDR2 SVGIG (reference sequence). J lost 1 base, V lost 3 bases, and 10 bases had no gene match. The length of the CDR3 is 18 residues. The CDR3 nucleotides are TGTGCCTGGAGGGAGAATGGGACAGGGGGCCGATCTGGAAACACCATATATTTT. Its protein product is CAWRENGTGGRSGNTIYF.

This chain links TRBV4-1 with TRBJ2-5; 8 bases map to TRBD2. Germline lookup yields CDR1 MGHRA and CDR2 YSYEKL. V lost 0 bases and J lost 5; bases outside the gene matches: 5. The CDR3 extends over 15 amino acids. The CDR3 DNA reads TGCGCCAGCAGCCAAGATACCGGGGGGGCCGAGACCCAGTACTTC. It yields the protein CASSQDTGGAETQYF.

Only one count was recorded for this clone. The rearrangement joins TRBV5-1 to TRBJ1-2; 7 bases are a match to TRBD1. Germline V gene data show CDR1 as SGHRS and CDR2 as YFSETQ. The CDR3 contains 15 residues. Losses at the gene ends were 2 bases for V and 6 bases for J; bases not matched to a gene: 10. Here the CDR3 reads CASSLPPTGDHGYTF. CDR3 DNA: TGCGCCAGCAGCTTACCACCTACAGGGGACCATGGCTACACCTTC.

The V gene is TRBV9, the J gene TRBJ2-1, with D tentatively TRBD1 (7 bases). The germline gives CDR1 SGDLS, CDR2 YYNGEE. The CDR3 has 14 residues. V lost 2 bases and J 7 bases, leaving 13 bases between the germline ends. CDR3 in DNA: TGTGCCAGCAGCGTGCAGGGGGGAGAAAATGAGCAGTTCTTC. Its translation is CASSVQGGENEQFF.

The chain links TRBV28 to TRBJ2-1; TRBD2 aligns across 7 bases. Per the germline V gene, CDR1 is MDHEN and CDR2 is SYDVKM. V shed 2 bases, J shed 5 bases, and the junction held 0 bases outside the gene matches. The CDR3 consists of 13 residues. The DNA of the CDR3 is TGTGCCAGCAGTTTAGCGGGGGACAATGAGCAGTTCTTC. Protein sequence: CASSLAGDNEQFF.

This clone is a singleton in its sample. The J gene is TRBJ2-5, the V gene TRBV4-1; D unclear. From germline, CDR1 is MGHRA and CDR2 YSYEKL. CDR3 length: 13 amino acids. V was shortened by 4 bases and J by 1 base, with 7 bases between the two germline ends. CDR3 nucleotides: TGCGCCAGCAGCCTTATCGGCCAAGAGACCCAGTACTTC. Translated: CASSLIGQETQYF.

This clone was observed a few times. V gene TRBV28 combines with J gene TRBJ2-3; the D gene is possibly TRBD1 (6 bases). Trimming took 5 bases from V and 7 from J, leaving 19 bases between them. The CDR3 runs to 15 residues. CDR1 and CDR2 (germline): MDHEN, SYDVKM. This CDR3 reads CASSGIGWGLHTQYF. The CDR3 region has the DNA TGTGCCAGCAGTGGGATAGGATGGGGGCTACATACGCAGTATTTT. Combining the CDR3 with reference TRBV28 and TRBJ2-3 gives the whole variable domain DVKVTQSSRYLVKRTGEKVFLECVQDMDHENMFWYRQDPGLGLRLIYFSYDVKMKEKGDIPEGYSVSREKKERFSLILESASTNQTSMYLCASSGIGWGLHTQYFGPGTRLTVL.

V is TRBV5-6 and J is TRBJ2-6; the D gene is possibly TRBD2 (5 bases). The V end lost 7 bases, the J end lost 0 bases, and 23 bases lay between the germline ends. There are 19 residues in the CDR3. Germline loops: CDR1 SGHDT, CDR2 YYEEEE. CDR3 nucleotides: TGTGCCAGCGTCGATTTTAGGGAGACTTTCTTCTCTGGGGCCAACGTCCTGACTTTC. This encodes CASVDFRETFFSGANVLTF.

This chain uses TRBV15 with TRBJ2-7; 7 bases agree with TRBD2. There are 17 residues in the CDR3. The junction had 8 bases not matched to a gene; V was cut back by 0 bases and J by 0 bases. The germline V gene encodes CDR1 LNHNV and CDR2 YYDKDF (reference sequence). In DNA form, the CDR3 reads TGTGCCACCAGCAGAGAGGGGGGGTCTGGGAGCTCCTACGAGCAGTACTTC. It translates to CATSREGGSGSSYEQYF.

The chain uses TRBV11-2 and TRBJ1-2; 10 bases agree with TRBD1. Trimming at V came to 5 bases and at J to 6 bases, leaving 9 bases not matched to a gene. Looked up from germline, CDR1 is SGHAT and CDR2 is FQNNGV. The CDR3 extends over 15 amino acids. For the CDR3, the DNA is TGTGCCAGCAGCACGGGACAGGGGATCGCGGATGGCTACACCTTC. It is translated as CASSTGQGIADGYTF. The entire variable domain, with the rest obtained from reference TRBV11-2 and TRBJ1-2, is as follows: EAGVAQSPRYKIIEKRQSVAFWCNPISGHATLYWYQQILGQGPKLLIQFQNNGVVDDSQLPKDRFSAERLKGVDSTLKIQPAKLEDSAVYLCASSTGQGIADGYTFGSGTRLTVV.

In DNA, the CDR3 is TGTGCCAGCAGGGACAGGGGGCTTTCAGATACGCAGTATTTT. Protein sequence: CASRDRGLSDTQYF. J is TRBJ2-3 and V is TRBV2, with 11 bases identical to TRBD1. The germline V gene has CDR1 SNHLY and CDR2 FYNNEI. Trimming removed 6 bases from V and 4 bases from J; junction bases left unmatched: 3. This CDR3 region has 14 residues.

The chain has TRBV4-1 and TRBJ1-6, with 7 bases lining up with TRBD1. This CDR3 has 17 amino acids. Germline-derived CDR1 and CDR2 are MGHRA and YSYEKL. V was clipped by 1 base and J by 5 bases; unmatched bases: 8. DNA for the CDR3: TGCGCCAGCAGCCAAGGTCCCGACAGGGCGAATAATTCACCCCTCCACTTT. Translation gives CASSQGPDRANNSPLHF.

Comment on this clone: The same CDR3 can be traced to other DNA sequences in this sample. V is TRBV4-3 and J is TRBJ1-6; D ambiguous. Germline CDR1 LGHNA, CDR2 YSLEER. CDR3 length equals 14 residues. Trimming took 3 bases from V and 0 from J, leaving 3 bases between them. The CDR3 DNA reads TGCGCCAGCAGCCAGAGCTCCTATAATTCACCCCTCCACTTT. It codes for CASSQSSYNSPLHF.

V is TRBV14 and J is TRBJ1-1, with D unresolved. V dropped 0 bases and J dropped 7 bases, with 9 bases sitting between them. Germline V lookup: CDR1 SGHDN, CDR2 FVKESK. The CDR3 runs 13 residues. CDR3 sequence (DNA): TGTGCCAGCAGCCAAGATGAGGCATTTGAAGCTTTCTTT. Translating it yields CASSQDEAFEAFF.

The chain is built from TRBV28 and TRBJ1-4; 8 nucleotides align to TRBD1. The CDR3 loop spans 15 amino acids. The germline V gene encodes CDR1 MDHEN and CDR2 SYDVKM. V was clipped by 5 bases and J by 8 bases; unmatched bases: 10. The CDR3 loop is CASSPGTGVNEKLFF. CDR3 coding DNA: TGTGCCAGCAGTCCCGGGACAGGTGTTAACGAAAAACTGTTTTTT.

The gene calls are TRBV11-2 and TRBJ2-7; no firm D call. CDR3 length: 13 amino acids. CDR1 is SGHAT and CDR2 is FQNNGV in the germline V gene. Trimming removed 0 bases from V and 6 bases from J, with 9 bases in between. DNA of the CDR3: TGTGCCAGCAGCTTAGATTTCGAGCCCGAGCAGTACTTC. This gives the protein CASSLDFEPEQYF.

The CDR3 DNA follows: TGTGCCTGGAGTAAACGGGACAGAGCTAGCACAGATACGCAGTATTTT. Translation: CAWSKRDRASTDTQYF. The chain employs TRBV30 and TRBJ2-3, with 7 bases lining up with TRBD1. V was pared by 2 bases and J by 0 bases, with 8 bases of the junction left unmatched. The germline CDR1 and CDR2 sequences are GTSNPN and SVGIG (reference sequence). The CDR3 has 16 amino acids.

The V and J genes are TRBV28 and TRBJ2-7, with 7 positions matching TRBD2. Trimming removed 2 bases from V and 2 bases from J; junction bases left unmatched: 9. Germline CDR1 reads MDHEN; CDR2 reads SYDVKM. The CDR3 is made up of 16 amino acids. The CDR3 nucleotides are TGTGCCAGCAGTTTACCCGGACTAGGGCCTCCCTACGAGCAGTACTTC. Protein sequence: CASSLPGLGPPYEQYF.

This clone has just one count. J is TRBJ1-2 and V is TRBV5-4, with 7 bases lining up with TRBD1. Trimming removed 4 bases from V and 5 bases from J; junction bases left unmatched: 8. This CDR3 contains 14 residues. The germline V gene has CDR1 SGHNT and CDR2 YYREEE (reference sequence). The CDR3 sequence is CASSQEDREYGYTF. The CDR3 DNA reads as TGTGCCAGCAGCCAGGAAGACAGGGAGTATGGCTACACCTTC.

This chain links TRBV7-6 with TRBJ2-5, with 9 bases identical to TRBD2. Trimming removed 0 bases from V and 1 base from J; junction bases left unmatched: 6. There are 17 residues in the CDR3. Germline V gives CDR1 SGHVS, CDR2 FNYEAQ. This CDR3 is CASSLAPGREGQETQYF. DNA of the CDR3: TGTGCCAGCAGCTTAGCGCCGGGGCGGGAGGGCCAAGAGACCCAGTACTTC.

The rearrangement joins TRBV4-3 to TRBJ2-3, with TRBD2 matching over 9 bases. The V gene's germline CDR1 is LGHNA and CDR2 YSLEER. Trimming removed 3 bases from V and 2 bases from J; junction bases left unmatched: 12. CDR3 size: 18 residues. The CDR3 region is CASSHTLRAGGITDTQYF. The CDR3, as DNA: TGCGCCAGCAGCCACACCCTTCGGGCGGGGGGGATCACAGATACGCAGTATTTT.

The chain employs TRBV27 and TRBJ2-2, with 13 bases matching TRBD2. Germline V gives CDR1 MNHEY, CDR2 SMNVEV (reference sequence). The CDR3 has 16 residues. Trimming took 6 bases from V and 6 from J; bases not matched to a gene: 7. CDR3 region: CASSPALAGGAGELFF. CDR3 sequence (DNA): TGTGCCAGCAGCCCCGCACTAGCGGGAGGGGCCGGGGAGCTGTTTTTT.

This clone was found once. This rearrangement joins TRBV7-2 to TRBJ1-6; D is unclear. This CDR3 spans 16 amino acids. Trimming removed 0 bases at V and 0 bases at J, with 6 bases between. CDR1 is SGHTA and CDR2 is FQGNSA in the germline V gene. CDR3 in amino acids: CASSLASSSYNSPLHF. The CDR3 DNA follows: TGTGCCAGCAGCTTAGCGTCCAGCTCCTATAATTCACCCCTCCACTTT.

As concerns this clone: At one end the junction does not follow the germline gene, possibly because of a read error. The chain carries TRBV6-1 and TRBJ1-5; 7 bases map to TRBD1. Germline V gene lookup returns CDR1 MNHNS and CDR2 SASEGT. The CDR3 has 16 residues. The CDR3 sequence: CASREEGQNSNQPQHF. The CDR3 region has the DNA TGTGCCAGCAGGGAAGAGGGACAGAATAGCAATCAGCCCCAGCATTTT.

This clone was recorded once. The chain links TRBV5-1 to TRBJ2-1; a weak D match, TRBD2 (6 bases). The germline V gene has CDR1 SGHRS and CDR2 YFSETQ. The CDR3 has 15 amino acids. V was pared by 5 bases and J by 2 bases, with 14 bases between. CDR3 sequence reads: CASRAETRTYNEQFF. DNA for the CDR3: TGCGCCAGCAGAGCCGAGACTAGGACCTACAATGAGCAGTTCTTC.

The chain couples TRBV28 to TRBJ2-7; perhaps TRBD2 as D (6 bases). Trimming pared 6 bases from V and 2 bases from J, leaving 17 bases between. Looked up from germline, CDR1 is MDHEN and CDR2 is SYDVKM. The CDR3 is 15 residues long. The CDR3 loop is CASRTRDFLTYEQYF. In DNA form, the CDR3 reads TGTGCCAGCAGGACCCGGGACTTCCTCACCTACGAGCAGTACTTC.

This rearrangement joins TRBV4-3 to TRBJ2-1; 16 bases line up with TRBD2. V dropped 3 bases and J dropped 7; count of bases not matched to a gene: 3. CDR1 and CDR2 (germline): LGHNA, YSLEER. The CDR3 is 16 amino acids. CDR3: CASSQGLAGGENEQFF. The CDR3 nucleotides read TGCGCCAGCAGCCAGGGACTAGCGGGAGGGGAGAATGAGCAGTTCTTC.

The chain carries TRBV7-2 and TRBJ2-1; possible D gene TRBD1, 6 bases. V was clipped by 6 bases and J by 0 bases, with 15 bases between them. CDR1 and CDR2 (germline): SGHTA, FQGNSA. The CDR3 is made up of 16 amino acids. The CDR3 region is CASSYTGFSSYNEQFF. Here the CDR3 DNA reads TGTGCCAGCAGTTATACAGGGTTCTCCTCCTACAATGAGCAGTTCTTC. Using reference TRBV7-2 and TRBJ2-1 for the parts outside the CDR3, the full variable domain is GAGVSQSPSNKVTEKGKDVELRCDPISGHTALYWYRQSLGQGLEFLIYFQGNSAPDKSGLPSDRFSAERTGGSVSTLTIQRTQQEDSAVYLCASSYTGFSSYNEQFFGPGTRLTVL.